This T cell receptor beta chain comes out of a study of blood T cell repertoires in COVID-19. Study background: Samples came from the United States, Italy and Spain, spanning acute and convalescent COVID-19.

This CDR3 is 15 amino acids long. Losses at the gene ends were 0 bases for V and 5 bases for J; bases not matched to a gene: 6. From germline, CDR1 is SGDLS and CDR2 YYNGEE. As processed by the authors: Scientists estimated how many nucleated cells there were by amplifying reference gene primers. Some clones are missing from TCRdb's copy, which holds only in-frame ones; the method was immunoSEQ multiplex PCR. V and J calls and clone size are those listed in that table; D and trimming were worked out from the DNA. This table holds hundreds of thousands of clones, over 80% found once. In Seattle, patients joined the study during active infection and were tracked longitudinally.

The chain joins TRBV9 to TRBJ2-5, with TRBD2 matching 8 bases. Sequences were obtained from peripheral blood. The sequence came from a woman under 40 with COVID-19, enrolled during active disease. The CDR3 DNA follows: TGTGCCAGCAGCGTAGGTGTGCGGGAGGTTGAGACCCAGTACTTC. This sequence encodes CASSVGVREVETQYF.